The 7 T cell receptor beta chains reported below all come from one sample, sequenced in a study of shared clonotypes between healthy human individuals. Assay used: immunoSEQ multiplex PCR; TCRdb lists only in-frame clones, some missing. The table lists some 690,000 clones, about 90% of them singletons, with around a third in the top ten. The specimen was memory CD8+ T cells from PBMCs. Described subset: CD45RO+ cells pooled with CCR7-negative TemRA cells. Receptors were obtained from a man aged 18 to 29 in good health. Some clones in this sample may be carry-over from other donors' samples.

The J gene is TRBJ2-2, the V gene TRBV5-6; 7 nucleotides align to TRBD2. CDR1 is SGHDT and CDR2 is YYEEEE in the germline V gene. V trimming: 2 bases; J trimming: 5 bases; junction bases outside the gene matches: 9. The CDR3 totals 16 residues. CDR3 nucleotide sequence: TGTGCCAGCAGCTTAGCGGGATCGTTATTTACCGGGGAGCTGTTTTTT. It encodes CASSLAGSLFTGELFF.

The chain carries TRBV7-3 and TRBJ2-1; 9 positions agree with TRBD2. The CDR3 is made up of 16 amino acids. V shed 5 bases, J shed 2 bases, and the junction held 7 bases outside the gene matches. Germline-derived CDR1 and CDR2 are SGHTA and FQGTGA. CDR3 in amino acids: CASSQSLAGTYNEQFF. The CDR3 region has the DNA TGTGCCAGCAGCCAATCCCTAGCGGGAACCTACAATGAGCAGTTCTTC.

The chain recombines TRBV9 with TRBJ2-1; 10 nucleotides line up with TRBD2. J gave up 7 bases and V 5 bases, and 9 bases lay outside the gene matches. The CDR3 runs 15 residues. The germline CDR1 and CDR2 sequences are SGDLS and YYNGEE. For the CDR3, the DNA is TGTGCCAGCAGGAACGGACTAGCGGAGCGGAATGAGCAGTTCTTC. Translating gives CASRNGLAERNEQFF.

The sample holds a few counts of this clone. The rearrangement links TRBV5-1 to TRBJ2-7, with 7 bases fitting TRBD2. Germline trimming cut 7 bases from V and 2 bases from J; bases unmatched to any gene: 9. The V gene's germline CDR1 is SGHRS and CDR2 YFSETQ. The length of the CDR3 is 14 residues. The CDR3 DNA reads TGCGCCAGCTCCCAGTGGGGGGGGACCTACGAGCAGTACTTC. As protein: CASSQWGGTYEQYF.

The rearrangement joins TRBV4-1 to TRBJ2-1; D is perhaps TRBD1 (5 bases). The V gene's germline CDR1 is MGHRA and CDR2 YSYEKL. Trimming took off 0 bases at V and 0 bases at J, with 9 bases between the two ends. The CDR3 extends over 16 amino acids. The CDR3 loop is CASSQEGRNSYNEQFF. The CDR3 nucleotides read TGCGCCAGCAGCCAAGAGGGGCGGAACTCCTACAATGAGCAGTTCTTC.

The J gene is TRBJ2-1, the V gene TRBV9; 10 nucleotides line up with TRBD1. Germline V gene data show CDR1 as SGDLS and CDR2 as YYNGEE. The CDR3 sequence is 17 residues long. With V trimmed by 0 bases and J by 3 bases, 6 bases remained unmatched. CDR3 loop: CASSVAKTGGFYNEQFF. The CDR3 bases are TGTGCCAGCAGCGTAGCAAAGACAGGGGGCTTCTACAATGAGCAGTTCTTC.

CDR3 in amino acids: CASSLGVVGELFF. CDR3 nucleotides: TGTGCCAGCAGCTTAGGTGTGGTCGGGGAGCTGTTTTTT. The J gene is TRBJ2-2, the V gene TRBV7-9; the D is unclear. With 1 base removed from V and 7 bases from J, the gap between germline ends came to 7 bases. Germline lookup yields CDR1 SEHNR and CDR2 FQNEAQ (reference sequence). The CDR3 length is 13 residues.